The T cell receptor beta chain under discussion was sequenced for a study of blood T cell repertoires in COVID-19. Study context: COVID-19 samples collected from the United States, Italy and Spain covered acute and convalescent phases. In each case, the material was cDNA or gDNA derived from T cells, B-cell-depleted T cells, or PBMCs.

CDR3 length equals 16 residues. V was shortened by 2 bases and J by 4 bases, with 17 bases between the two germline ends. The germline CDR1 and CDR2 sequences are LGHDT and YNNKEL (reference sequence). Source study methods: Reference gene primer amplification gave nucleated cell count estimates. The repertoire was sequenced with immunoSEQ multiplex PCR; TCRdb's copy has only in-frame clones and lacks some. V and J calls plus clone size are reproduced from that table; the DNA served to infer D and trimming. The sample holds around 80,000 clones, 70% to 90% seen once. This TCR came from an elderly woman with acute or convalescent COVID-19. Source material: peripheral blood. V gene TRBV3-1 (or the pseudogene TRBV3-2) combines with J gene TRBJ1-1, with D possibly matching TRBD1 (6 bases). CDR3 amino acids: CASSQTWAGGSTEAFF. The DNA of the CDR3 is TGTGCCAGCAGCCAAACGTGGGCGGGGGGCAGCACTGAAGCTTTCTTT.